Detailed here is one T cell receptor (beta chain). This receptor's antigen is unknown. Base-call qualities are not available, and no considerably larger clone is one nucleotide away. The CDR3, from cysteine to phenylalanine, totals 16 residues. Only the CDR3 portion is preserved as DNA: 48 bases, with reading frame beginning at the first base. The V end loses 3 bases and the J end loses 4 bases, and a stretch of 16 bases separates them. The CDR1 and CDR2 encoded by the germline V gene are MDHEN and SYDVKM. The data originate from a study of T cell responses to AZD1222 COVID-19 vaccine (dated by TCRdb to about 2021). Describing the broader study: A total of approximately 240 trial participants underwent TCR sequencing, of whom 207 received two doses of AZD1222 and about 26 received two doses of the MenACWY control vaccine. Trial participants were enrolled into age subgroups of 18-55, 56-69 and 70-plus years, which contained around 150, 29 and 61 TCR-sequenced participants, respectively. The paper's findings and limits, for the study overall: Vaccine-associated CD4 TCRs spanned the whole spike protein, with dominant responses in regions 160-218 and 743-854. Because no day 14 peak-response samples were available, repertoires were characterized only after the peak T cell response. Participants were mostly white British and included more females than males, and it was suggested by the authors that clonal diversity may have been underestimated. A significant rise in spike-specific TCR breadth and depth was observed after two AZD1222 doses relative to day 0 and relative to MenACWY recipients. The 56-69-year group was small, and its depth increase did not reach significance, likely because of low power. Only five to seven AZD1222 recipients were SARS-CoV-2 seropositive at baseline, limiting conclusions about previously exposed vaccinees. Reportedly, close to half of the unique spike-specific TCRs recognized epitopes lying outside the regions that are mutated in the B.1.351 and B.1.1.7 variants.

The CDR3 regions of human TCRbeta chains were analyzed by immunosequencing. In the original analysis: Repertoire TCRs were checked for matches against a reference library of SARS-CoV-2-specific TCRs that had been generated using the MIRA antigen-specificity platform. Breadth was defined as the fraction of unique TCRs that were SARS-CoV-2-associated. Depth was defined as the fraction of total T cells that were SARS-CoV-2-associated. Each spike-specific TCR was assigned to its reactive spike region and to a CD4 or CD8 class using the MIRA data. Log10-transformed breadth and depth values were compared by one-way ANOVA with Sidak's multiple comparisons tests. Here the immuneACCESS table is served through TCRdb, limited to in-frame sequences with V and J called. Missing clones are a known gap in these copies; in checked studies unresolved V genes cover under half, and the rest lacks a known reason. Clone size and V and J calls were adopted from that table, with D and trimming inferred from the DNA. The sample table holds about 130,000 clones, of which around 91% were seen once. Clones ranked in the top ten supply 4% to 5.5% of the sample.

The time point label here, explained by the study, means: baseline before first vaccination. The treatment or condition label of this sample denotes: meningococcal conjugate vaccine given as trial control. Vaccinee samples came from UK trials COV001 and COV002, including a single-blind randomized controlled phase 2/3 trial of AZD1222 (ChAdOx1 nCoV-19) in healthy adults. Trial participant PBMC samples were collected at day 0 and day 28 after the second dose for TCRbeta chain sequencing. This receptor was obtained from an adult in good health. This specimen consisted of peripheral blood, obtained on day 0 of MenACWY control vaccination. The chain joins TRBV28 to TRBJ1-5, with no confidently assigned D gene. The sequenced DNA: TGTGCCAGCAGTTTGCAAACTGGGTATGGGAATCAGCCCCAGCATTTT. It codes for CASSLQTGYGNQPQHF. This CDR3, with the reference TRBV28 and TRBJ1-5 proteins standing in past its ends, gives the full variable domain DVKVTQSSRYLVKRTGEKVFLECVQDMDHENMFWYRQDPGLGLRLIYFSYDVKMKEKGDIPEGYSVSREKKERFSLILESASTNQTSMYLCASSLQTGYGNQPQHFGDGTRLSIL.